The text below deals with one TCR beta chain. The antigen remains undetermined. TCRdb re-called the 5' RACE reads through MiXCR, storing one row per CDR3 protein. The sample shows approximately 500,000 distinct CDR3 sequences, approximately 12% of them seen only once. Trimming removed 2 bases from V and 5 bases from J, with 9 bases in between. The germline CDR1 and CDR2 sequences are SGHVS and FNYEAQ. The CDR3 extends over 13 amino acids. This specimen comes from a study of CD8 T cells in ankylosing spondylitis. Study-level results: Some of these motif variants have turned up before, in reports on reactive arthritis synovial fluid and blood. In ankylosing spondylitis blood, a motif of 7 to 9 highly homologous TCR beta variants appeared characteristic. There was reportedly significant enrichment of clones that were disease-linked in matched ankylosing spondylitis synovial fluid. Disease-associated clonotypes exhibited CD8+ identity and were relatively infrequent in peripheral blood.

Sequenced: blood, either unsorted or a sorted T cell fraction (not recorded which). The rearrangement links TRBV7-6 to TRBJ2-5; D not resolved. The receptor comes from a male donor with ankylosing spondylitis. CDR3 amino acids: CASSLYVGETQYF. CDR3 nucleotide sequence: TGTGCCAGCAGCTTATATGTTGGTGAGACCCAGTACTTC.